This TCR beta chain was obtained from a study of T cell responses to AZD1222 COVID-19 vaccine. Study background: Timing groups of about 4 and about 12 weeks for second doses were pooled. The study, taken as a whole, reports: Only a handful of people who got AZD1222 tested seropositive at baseline.

Notes on this clone: As yet, its antigen is unknown.

TCRdb's table, derived via immunoSEQ multiplex PCR, lists solely in-frame clones and lacks some. The sample lists some 85,000 clones, around 90% occurring once. Trimming removed 4 bases from V and 1 base from J, with 15 bases in between. Per the germline V gene, CDR1 is LGHNA and CDR2 is YNFKEQ. This CDR3 is built from 16 residues. This chain joins TRBV4-2 and TRBJ2-3; D is undetermined. This sequence was found in an adult in good health. The source was peripheral blood, collected on day 0 of AZD1222 vaccination. CDR3 amino acids: CASSPIRGEGTDTQYF. In nucleotides, the CDR3 is TGTGCCAGCAGCCCCATCAGAGGTGAGGGCACAGATACGCAGTATTTT.